This T cell receptor beta chain is drawn from a study of T cells after yellow fever vaccination. This CDR3 has 14 amino acids. Germline V gene data show CDR1 as SGHTA and CDR2 as FQGNSA. V was clipped by 5 bases and J by 0 bases, with 8 bases between them. Study-wide points: Peaking on day 5 versus 15, the secondary response was faster but weaker.

TCR cDNA was made by 5'RACE template switching, adding a universal primer site and UMIs. TCRdb called the 5' RACE reads again in MiXCR, with one record for every CDR3 protein. The data hold hundreds of thousands of distinct CDR3 sequences, with around an eighth observed a single time. About this clonotype: Its antigen is as yet unknown.

V and J are TRBV7-2 and TRBJ1-3; no reliable D call. The clonotype comes from a man aged 25-45 years who received the YFV17D yellow fever vaccine. This specimen was PBMCs, taken on the day of the yellow fever booster vaccination. CDR3 loop: CASSTWGSGNTIYF. The CDR3 DNA reads TGTGCCAGCAGCACCTGGGGCTCTGGAAACACCATATATTTT.